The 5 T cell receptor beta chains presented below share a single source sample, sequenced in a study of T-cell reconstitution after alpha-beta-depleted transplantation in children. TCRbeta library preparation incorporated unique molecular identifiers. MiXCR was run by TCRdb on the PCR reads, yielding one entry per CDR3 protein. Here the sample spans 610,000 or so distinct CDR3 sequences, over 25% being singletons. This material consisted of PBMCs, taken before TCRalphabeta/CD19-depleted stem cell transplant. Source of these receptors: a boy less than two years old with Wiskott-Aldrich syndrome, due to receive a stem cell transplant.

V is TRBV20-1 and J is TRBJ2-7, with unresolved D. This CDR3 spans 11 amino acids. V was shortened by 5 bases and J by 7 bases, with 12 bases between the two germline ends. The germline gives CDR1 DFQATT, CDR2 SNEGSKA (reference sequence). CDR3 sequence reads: CSAGMAREQYF. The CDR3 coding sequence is TGCAGTGCTGGAATGGCGCGGGAGCAGTACTTC.

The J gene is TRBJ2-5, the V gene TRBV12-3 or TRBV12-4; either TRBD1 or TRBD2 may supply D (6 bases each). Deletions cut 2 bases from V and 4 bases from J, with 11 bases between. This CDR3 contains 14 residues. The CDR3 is CASSLRRGAETQYF. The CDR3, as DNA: TGTGCCAGCAGTTTACGTAGGGGGGCAGAGACCCAGTACTTC.

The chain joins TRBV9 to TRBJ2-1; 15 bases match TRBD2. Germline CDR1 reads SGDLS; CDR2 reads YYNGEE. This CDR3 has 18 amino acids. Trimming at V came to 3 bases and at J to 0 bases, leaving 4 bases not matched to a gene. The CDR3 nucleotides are TGTGCCAGCAGCGACGGGACTAGCGGGAGGAGCTCCTACAATGAGCAGTTCTTC. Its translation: CASSDGTSGRSSYNEQFF.

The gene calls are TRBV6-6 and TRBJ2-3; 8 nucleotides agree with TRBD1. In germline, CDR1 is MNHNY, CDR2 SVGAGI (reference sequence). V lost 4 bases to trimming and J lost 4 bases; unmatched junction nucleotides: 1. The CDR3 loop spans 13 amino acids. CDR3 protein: CASSWTGPDTQYF. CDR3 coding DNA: TGTGCCAGCAGTTGGACAGGGCCAGATACGCAGTATTTT.

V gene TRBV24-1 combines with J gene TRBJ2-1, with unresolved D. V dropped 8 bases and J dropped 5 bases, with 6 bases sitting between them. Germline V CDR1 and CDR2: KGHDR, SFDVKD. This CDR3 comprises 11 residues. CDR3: CATKRNNEQFF. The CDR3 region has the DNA TGTGCCACCAAGAGGAACAATGAGCAGTTCTTC.